The subject of this entry is one T cell receptor beta chain. Its antigen is still unknown. Base qualities are not recorded, but no much larger clone differs from it by a single base. TCRbeta CDR3 regions were immunosequenced from genomic DNA with the immunoSEQ Assay. Genomic DNA was amplified by bias-controlled multiplex PCR before high-throughput sequencing. In the paper's pipeline: To quantify the absolute abundance of each unique TCRbeta CDR3 region, the sequences were collapsed and filtered. Clonality, defined as 1 minus Pielou's evenness, was calculated using only productive rearrangements. Clones with significantly greater frequencies in on-treatment versus baseline samples were identified using a previously published method. TCRdb re-hosts the immuneACCESS table, in-frame sequences only. Its copies lack some clones; in the studies checked, an unresolved V gene accounts for under half of them, and the cause for the rest is not known. The V and J calls and clone size come from that table; D and trimming were worked out from the DNA. This sample comprises some 14,000 clones, 70% to 85% of them detected only once. The ten largest clones add up to about 32% of the sample.

The data belong to a study of sequential checkpoint blockade in melanoma (dated by TCRdb to about 2019). Describing the broader study: Patients were randomized 1:1 to first-line nivolumab followed by ipilimumab (arm A) or ipilimumab followed by nivolumab (arm B). Maintenance nivolumab came after each of the two trial sequences.

The sample's treatment or condition label is to be understood as: randomized to nivolumab then ipilimumab (arm A) or the reverse (arm B). None of the trial patients had been given prior DNA-damaging chemotherapy. A FACS Aria II flow cytometer was used to sort live CD3+CD8+ cells that were negative for CD19 and CD56 from thawed PBMCs. Samples were obtained from patients with melanoma enrolled in CheckMate 064, a randomized, open-label phase II trial of sequential checkpoint blockade. Peripheral blood mononuclear cells were obtained through leukapheresis, purified using Ficoll-Paque, and frozen in human serum containing roughly 10% DMSO. Purity of sorted blood CD3+CD8+ cells was verified at >95% immediately after sorting, followed by DNA extraction. As encoded in the germline V gene (reference sequence), CDR1 is LNHNV while CDR2 is YYDKDF. Germline trimming: 5 bases from V, 3 bases from J; junction bases outside gene matches: 18. From the cysteine up to the phenylalanine, the CDR3 has a length of 19 residues. Left in the record is the CDR3 DNA by itself, 57 bases read in frame from the first base.

Paper-wide results and their limitations: Validation of the response-prediction model combining TCR metrics and mutation burden is needed in larger, independent patient cohorts.

The sequence was obtained from a human donor with melanoma. The V and J segments used are TRBV15 and TRBJ2-1, with 8 central nucleotides matching TRBD1. Sequencing was performed on CD8+ T cells sorted from blood (inferred from file names), taken from a patient given nivolumab and ipilimumab in sequence. CDR3 reads: CATSGTIPLQGAVYNEQFF. The DNA is as follows: TGTGCCACCAGCGGAACAATCCCCCTCCAGGGGGCGGTCTACAATGAGCAGTTCTTC.